Sequencing of this TCR beta chain was carried out in a study of early T cells in non-severe SARS-CoV-2 infection. V gave up 6 bases and J gave up 9 bases; unmatched junction bases: 14. Germline V gene lookup returns CDR1 SNHLY and CDR2 FYNNEI. This CDR3 has 15 residues. A few counts support this clonotype. Via MiXCR, TCRdb re-called the 5' RACE reads, giving one row per CDR3 protein. The sample shows tens of thousands of distinct CDR3 sequences, 10% to 15% of them seen only once. The TCR originated in an adult who was a healthcare worker with PCR-confirmed SARS-CoV-2 infection or an uninfected control (not recorded which). This material consisted of whole blood, taken at baseline. The chain recombines TRBV2 with TRBJ2-1, with 7 bases aligning to TRBD2. This CDR3 is CASSARLAVGSEQFF. The CDR3 nucleotides read TGTGCCAGCAGCGCCCGACTAGCTGTCGGGAGTGAGCAGTTCTTC.